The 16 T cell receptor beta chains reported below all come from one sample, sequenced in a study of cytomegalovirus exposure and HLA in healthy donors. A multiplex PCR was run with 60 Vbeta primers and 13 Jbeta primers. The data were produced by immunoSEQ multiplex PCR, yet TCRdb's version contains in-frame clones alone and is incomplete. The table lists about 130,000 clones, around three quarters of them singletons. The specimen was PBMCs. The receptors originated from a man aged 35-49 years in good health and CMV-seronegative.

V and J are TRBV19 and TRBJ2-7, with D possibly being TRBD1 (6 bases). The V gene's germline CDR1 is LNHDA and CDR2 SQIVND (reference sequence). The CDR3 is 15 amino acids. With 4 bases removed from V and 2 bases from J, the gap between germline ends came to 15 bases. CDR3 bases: TGTGCCAGTAGTACTGGACAGAAGAATCCCTACGAGCAGTACTTC. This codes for CASSTGQKNPYEQYF.

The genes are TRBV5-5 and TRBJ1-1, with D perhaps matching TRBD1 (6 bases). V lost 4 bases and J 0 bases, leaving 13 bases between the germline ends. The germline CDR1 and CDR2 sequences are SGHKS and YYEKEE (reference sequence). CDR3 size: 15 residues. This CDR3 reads CASSTDGQLNTEAFF. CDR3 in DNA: TGTGCCAGCAGCACAGACGGACAGCTGAACACTGAAGCTTTCTTT.

CDR3 DNA: TGTGCCAGCAGCCCCTGGGGACTAGCGGGAGTCACAGATACGCAGTATTTT. Its translation: CASSPWGLAGVTDTQYF. V is TRBV7-9 and J is TRBJ2-3; 14 nucleotides line up with TRBD2. CDR1 is SEHNR, CDR2 FQNEAQ, per germline (reference sequence). The CDR3 length is 17 residues. The V segment lost 5 bases and the J segment 2 bases; nucleotides outside the gene matches: 6.

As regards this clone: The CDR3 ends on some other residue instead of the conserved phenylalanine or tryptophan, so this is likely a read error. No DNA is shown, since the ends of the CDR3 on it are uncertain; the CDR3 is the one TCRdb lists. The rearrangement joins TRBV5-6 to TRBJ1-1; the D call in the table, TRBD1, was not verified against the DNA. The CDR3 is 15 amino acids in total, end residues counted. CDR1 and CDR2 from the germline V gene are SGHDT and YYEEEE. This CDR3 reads CASSMDRGRVTEALV.

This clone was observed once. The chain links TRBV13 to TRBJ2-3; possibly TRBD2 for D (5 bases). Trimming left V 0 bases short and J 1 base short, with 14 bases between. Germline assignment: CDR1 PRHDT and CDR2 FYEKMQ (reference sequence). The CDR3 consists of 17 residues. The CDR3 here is CASSLGQILAGTDTQYF. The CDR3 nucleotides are TGTGCCAGCAGCTTAGGCCAGATCCTAGCAGGCACAGATACGCAGTATTTT.

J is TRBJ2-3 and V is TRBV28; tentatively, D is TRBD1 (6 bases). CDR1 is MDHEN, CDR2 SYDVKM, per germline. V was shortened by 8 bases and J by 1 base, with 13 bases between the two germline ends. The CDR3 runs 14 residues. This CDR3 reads CASYDRSGTDTQYF. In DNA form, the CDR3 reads TGTGCCAGCTACGACAGGTCAGGCACAGATACGCAGTATTTT.

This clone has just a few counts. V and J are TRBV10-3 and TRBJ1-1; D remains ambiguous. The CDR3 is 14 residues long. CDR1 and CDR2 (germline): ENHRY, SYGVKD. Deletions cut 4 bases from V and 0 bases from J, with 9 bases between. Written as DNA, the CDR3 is TGTGCCATCAGTGCGCTCGGTTTGAACACTGAAGCTTTCTTT. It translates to CAISALGLNTEAFF.

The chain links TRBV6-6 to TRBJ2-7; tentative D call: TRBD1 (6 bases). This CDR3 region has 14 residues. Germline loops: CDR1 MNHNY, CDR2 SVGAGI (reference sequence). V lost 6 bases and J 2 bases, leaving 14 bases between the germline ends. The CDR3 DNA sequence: TGTGCCAGCAGGTCGTCGACAGGAACCTACGAGCAGTACTTC. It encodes CASRSSTGTYEQYF.

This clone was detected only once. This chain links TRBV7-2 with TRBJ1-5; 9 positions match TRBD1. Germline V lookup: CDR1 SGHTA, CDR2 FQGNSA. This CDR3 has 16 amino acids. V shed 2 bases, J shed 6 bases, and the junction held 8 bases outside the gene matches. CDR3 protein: CASSLSGQGRSQPQHF. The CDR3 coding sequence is TGTGCCAGCAGCTTATCTGGACAGGGGAGGAGTCAGCCCCAGCATTTT.

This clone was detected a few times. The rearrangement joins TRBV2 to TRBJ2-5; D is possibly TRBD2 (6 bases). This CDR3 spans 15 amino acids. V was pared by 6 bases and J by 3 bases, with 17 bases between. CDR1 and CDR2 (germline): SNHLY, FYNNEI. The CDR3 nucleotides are TGTGCCAGCAGAAGGGACTCCCGGGACGAAGAGACCCAGTACTTC. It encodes CASRRDSRDEETQYF.

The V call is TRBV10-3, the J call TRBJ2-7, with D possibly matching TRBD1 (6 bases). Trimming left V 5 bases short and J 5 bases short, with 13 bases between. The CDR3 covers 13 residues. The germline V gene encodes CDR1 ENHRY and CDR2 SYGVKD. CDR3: CAISTGFTNEQYF. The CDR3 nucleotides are TGTGCCATCAGTACAGGGTTTACCAACGAGCAGTACTTC.

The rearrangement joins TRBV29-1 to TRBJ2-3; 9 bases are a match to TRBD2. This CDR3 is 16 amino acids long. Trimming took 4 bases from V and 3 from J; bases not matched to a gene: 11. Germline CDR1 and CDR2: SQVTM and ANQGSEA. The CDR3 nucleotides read TGCAGCGTTGGGGGAGGTAGCGGGGGTACTACAGATACGCAGTATTTT. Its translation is CSVGGGSGGTTDTQYF.

CDR3 in DNA: TGCGCCAGCCAGATGCGGGGGGCAAGCTCCTACAATGAGCAGTTCTTC. Protein: CASQMRGASSYNEQFF. The chain employs TRBV5-1 and TRBJ2-1; 8 nucleotides line up with TRBD2. CDR3 size: 16 residues. The germline gives CDR1 SGHRS, CDR2 YFSETQ. V lost 7 bases to trimming and J lost 0 bases; unmatched junction nucleotides: 9.

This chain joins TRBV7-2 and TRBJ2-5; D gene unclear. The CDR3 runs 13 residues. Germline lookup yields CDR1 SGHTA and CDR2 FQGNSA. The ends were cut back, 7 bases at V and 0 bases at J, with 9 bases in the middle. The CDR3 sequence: CASTNYNQETQYF. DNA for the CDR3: TGTGCCAGCACCAATTACAACCAAGAGACCCAGTACTTC. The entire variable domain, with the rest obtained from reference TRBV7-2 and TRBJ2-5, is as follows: GAGVSQSPSNKVTEKGKDVELRCDPISGHTALYWYRQSLGQGLEFLIYFQGNSAPDKSGLPSDRFSAERTGGSVSTLTIQRTQQEDSAVYLCASTNYNQETQYFGPGTRLLVL.

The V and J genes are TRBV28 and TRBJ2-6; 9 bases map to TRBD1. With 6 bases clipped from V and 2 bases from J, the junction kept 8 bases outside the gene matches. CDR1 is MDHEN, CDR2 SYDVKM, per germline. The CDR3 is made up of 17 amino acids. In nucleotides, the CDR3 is TGTGCCAGCAGGCGGGACAGGGTAACGCCTGGGGCCAACGTCCTGACTTTC. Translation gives CASRRDRVTPGANVLTF.

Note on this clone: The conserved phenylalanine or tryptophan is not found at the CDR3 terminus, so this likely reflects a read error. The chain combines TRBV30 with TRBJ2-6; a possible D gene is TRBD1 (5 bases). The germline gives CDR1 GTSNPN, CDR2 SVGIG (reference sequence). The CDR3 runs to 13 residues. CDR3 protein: CAYQGAGANVLTV. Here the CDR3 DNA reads TGTGCGTATCAGGGCGCTGGGGCCAACGTCCTGACTGTC.